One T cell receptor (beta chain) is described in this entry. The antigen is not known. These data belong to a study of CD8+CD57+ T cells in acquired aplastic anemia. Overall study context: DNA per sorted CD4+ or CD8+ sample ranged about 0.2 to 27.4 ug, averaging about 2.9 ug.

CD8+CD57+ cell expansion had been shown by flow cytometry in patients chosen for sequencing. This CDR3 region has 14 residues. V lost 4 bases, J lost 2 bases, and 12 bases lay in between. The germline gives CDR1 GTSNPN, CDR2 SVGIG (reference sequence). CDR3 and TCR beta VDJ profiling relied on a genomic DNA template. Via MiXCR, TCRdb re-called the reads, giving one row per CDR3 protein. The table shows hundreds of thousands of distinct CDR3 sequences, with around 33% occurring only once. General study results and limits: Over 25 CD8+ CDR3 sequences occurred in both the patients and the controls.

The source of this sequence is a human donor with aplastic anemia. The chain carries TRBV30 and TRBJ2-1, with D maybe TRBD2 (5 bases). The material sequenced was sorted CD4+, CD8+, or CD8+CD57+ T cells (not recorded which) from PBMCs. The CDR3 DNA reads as TGTGCCTGGAACGGACTTACCACCTACAATGAGCAGTTCTTC. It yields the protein CAWNGLTTYNEQFF.